A selection of T cell receptor beta chains follows, all from one sample in a study of T cell responses to AZD1222 COVID-19 vaccine. Only in-frame clones appear in the TCRdb table, and some are missing; sequencing was by immunoSEQ multiplex PCR. The data show 75,000 to 90,000 clones, 80% to 90% seen once. Sequenced material: peripheral blood, taken 28 days after the second AZD1222 dose. Receptor source: an adult who received the AZD1222 COVID-19 vaccine. CDR3s include the opening cysteine and the closing phenylalanine or tryptophan. Each record gives: clone size, D gene, J gene, V gene, CDR3 DNA, CDR3 protein. The D gene is left open where the match is weak. Expanded clones get a size class; other rows say once, few or many, or leave the size out.

.	TRBD1	TRBJ1-4	TRBV9	TGTGCCAGCAGCGCGGACAGGGTCCGATGGCTACGGGATGAAAAACTGTTTTTT	CASSADRVRWLRDEKLFF
.	TRBD1	TRBJ2-1	TRBV19	TGTGCCAGTAGTATTACGACAGGGTTGGGTGAGCAGTTCTTC	CASSITTGLGEQFF
.	.	TRBJ1-2	TRBV12-5	TGTGCTAGTGGTTTAGACCCAGGAGGTCGTAACTATGGCTACACCTTC	CASGLDPGGRNYGYTF
.	.	TRBJ1-3	TRBV7-9	TGTGCCAGCAGCTTACTGGCGGGGTCAGGGAAGGGCTCTGGAAACACCATATATTTT	CASSLLAGSGKGSGNTIYF
few	TRBD1	TRBJ1-4	TRBV6-5	TGTGCCAGCAGTTACTCGAGTCAGGGGGAGGGAAAACTGTTTTTT	CASSYSSQGEGKLFF
.	.	TRBJ1-1	TRBV28	TGTGCCAGCACCAACGCCGGGTCAAACACTGAAGCTTTCTTT	CASTNAGSNTEAFF
.	.	TRBJ2-7	TRBV28	TGTGCCAGCAGGGGGAGCCATTACGAGCAGTACTTC	CASRGSHYEQYF
.	TRBD1	TRBJ1-5	TRBV19	TGTGCCAGTAGTCCTCCACCGGACAGGGGAGGCAATCAGCCCCAGCATTTT	CASSPPPDRGGNQPQHF
.	.	TRBJ1-5	TRBV5-6	TGTGCCAGCAGCTTTTCTGGGGGTCGTCAGCCCCAGCATTTT	CASSFSGGRQPQHF
.	.	TRBJ1-1	TRBV7-2	TGTGCCAGCAGCCCGTCAGGGGTGAACACTGAAGCTTTCTTT	CASSPSGVNTEAFF
.	TRBD1	TRBJ1-5	TRBV15	TGTGCCACCAGCAGAGGGACAGGGTGGGTACATTTT	CATSRGTGWVHF
.	.	TRBJ2-5	TRBV6-5	TGTGCCAGCAGTCCTTCTCATGAGGGGACCCAGTACTTC	CASSPSHEGTQYF
.	TRBD2	TRBJ2-5	TRBV12-3/TRBV12-4	TGTGCCAGCAGGCGGGAGGTAGAAGAGTACTTC	CASRREVEEYF
medium-sized	TRBD2	TRBJ2-2	TRBV14	TGTGCCAGCAGCCGACTAGCGGGCACCGGGGAGCTGTTTTTT	CASSRLAGTGELFF
.	TRBD2	TRBJ2-7	TRBV28	TGTGCCAGCAGTTCTAGCGGGAGCCACATCTACGAGCAGTACTTC	CASSSSGSHIYEQYF
.	.	TRBJ2-1	TRBV24-1	TGTGCCACCAGTGATTTCGCCGGGGGCTCCTACAATGAGCAGTTCTTC	CATSDFAGGSYNEQFF
.	.	TRBJ2-3	TRBV30	TGTGCCTGGAGTGAGGGACTCCACACAGATACGCAGTATTTT	CAWSEGLHTDTQYF
.	TRBD2	TRBJ2-2	TRBV9	TGTGCCAGCAGCGAAAGACCCACACTAGCGGGAATGAACACCGGGGAGCTGTTTTTT	CASSERPTLAGMNTGELFF
.	.	TRBJ1-1	TRBV10-3	TGTGCCATCAGTGCATCCCAGGGTCAGGGAGGCACTGAAGCTTTCTTT	CAISASQGQGGTEAFF
.	.	TRBJ2-5	TRBV7-2	TGTGCCAGCAGCTTAGAGGTTTGGCAGGTCAACTTC	CASSLEVWQVNF
.	TRBD2	TRBJ2-7	TRBV14	TGTGCCAGCAGCCAAGAAGGGGAGCTAGCGGGAGTCTCCTACGAGCAGTACTTC	CASSQEGELAGVSYEQYF
.	TRBD1	TRBJ2-4	TRBV4-2	TGTGCCAGCAGCCAAGATTTTAGTGAAGAGACAGGGGGCGTCGACATTCAGTACTTC	CASSQDFSEETGGVDIQYF
.	.	TRBJ1-2	TRBV2	TGTGCCAGCAGTGTTCGGGGCTTATCGGGCGGCTACACCTTC	CASSVRGLSGGYTF
.	.	TRBJ1-5	TRBV7-2	TGTGCCAGCAGCCGGGACATCAATCAGCCCCAGCATTTT	CASSRDINQPQHF
.	.	TRBJ1-1	TRBV18	TGTGCCAGCTCACCCTTTGTGGGATCTGGGACCTTCGAAGCTTTCTTT	CASSPFVGSGTFEAFF
.	.	TRBJ2-5	TRBV9	TGTGCCAGCAGCGTAGGGACTACACAAGAGACCCAGTACTTC	CASSVGTTQETQYF
.	.	TRBJ2-2	TRBV5-8	TGTGCCAGCAGCTTGGCCCCCGGGGAGCTGTTTTTT	CASSLAPGELFF
.	TRBD1	TRBJ2-1	TRBV2	TGTGCCAGCAGCGACAGGGTTTGGAATGAGCAGTTCTTC	CASSDRVWNEQFF
.	.	TRBJ1-1	TRBV24-1	TGTGCCACCAGTGATTGGACAGATTCTGAAGCTTTCTTT	CATSDWTDSEAFF
once	TRBD1	TRBJ2-3	TRBV4-3	TGCGCCAGCAGCCAAGGGGACAGGGGGCAGGCAGATACGCAGTATTTT	CASSQGDRGQADTQYF
.	.	TRBJ2-1	TRBV11-3	TGTGCCAGCAGCCACTCCTACAATGAGCAGTTCTTC	CASSHSYNEQFF
once	TRBD1	TRBJ1-5	TRBV18	TGTGCCAGCTCATCGGGACAGGGGAACAATCAGCCCCAGCATTTT	CASSSGQGNNQPQHF
.	TRBD1	TRBJ2-4	TRBV5-1	TGCGCCAGCAGCGAGGGACAGCCAAACATTCAGTACTTC	CASSEGQPNIQYF
.	.	TRBJ1-2	TRBV12-3/TRBV12-4	TGTGCCAGCAGTCCCGGGGCTGGCTATGGCTACACCTTC	CASSPGAGYGYTF
.	.	TRBJ1-4	TRBV15	TGTGCCACCAGACCAAAGGCGGCCCATAATGAAAAACTGTTTTTT	CATRPKAAHNEKLFF
.	TRBD2	TRBJ2-3	TRBV7-8	TGTGCCAGCAGCTTAGTAATTAGCGGGGGGTTAGATACGCAGTATTTT	CASSLVISGGLDTQYF
.	.	TRBJ2-1	TRBV9	TGTGCCAGCAGCGTAGACTACGACAATGAGCAGTTCTTC	CASSVDYDNEQFF
.	.	TRBJ1-5	TRBV15	TGTGCCACCAGCAGAGTGAACAATCAGCCCCAGCATTTT	CATSRVNNQPQHF
.	.	TRBJ1-6	TRBV24-1	TGTGCCACCAGTGATTTAAGGGACCGTAGATCCTCAGGACCCCTCCACTTT	CATSDLRDRRSSGPLHF
.	TRBD1	TRBJ1-1	TRBV11-3	TGTGCCAGCAGCGCCTGGGACAGTCCCCCAAACACTGAAGCTTTCTTT	CASSAWDSPPNTEAFF